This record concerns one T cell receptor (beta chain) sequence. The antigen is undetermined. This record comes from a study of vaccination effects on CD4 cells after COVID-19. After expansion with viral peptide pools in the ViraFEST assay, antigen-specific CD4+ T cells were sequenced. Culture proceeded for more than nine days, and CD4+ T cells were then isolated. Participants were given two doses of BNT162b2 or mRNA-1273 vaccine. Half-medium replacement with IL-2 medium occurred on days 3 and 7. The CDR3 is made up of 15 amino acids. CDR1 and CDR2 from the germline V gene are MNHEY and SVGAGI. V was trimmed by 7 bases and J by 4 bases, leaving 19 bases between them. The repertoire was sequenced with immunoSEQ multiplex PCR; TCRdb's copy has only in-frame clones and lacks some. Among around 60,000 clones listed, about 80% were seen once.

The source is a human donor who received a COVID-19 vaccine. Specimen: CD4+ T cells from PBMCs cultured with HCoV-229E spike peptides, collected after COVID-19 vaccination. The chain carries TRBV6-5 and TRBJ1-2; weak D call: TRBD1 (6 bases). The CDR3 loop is CASTEMGASGYGYTF. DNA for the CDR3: TGTGCCAGCACAGAAATGGGGGCGTCAGGCTATGGCTACACCTTC.